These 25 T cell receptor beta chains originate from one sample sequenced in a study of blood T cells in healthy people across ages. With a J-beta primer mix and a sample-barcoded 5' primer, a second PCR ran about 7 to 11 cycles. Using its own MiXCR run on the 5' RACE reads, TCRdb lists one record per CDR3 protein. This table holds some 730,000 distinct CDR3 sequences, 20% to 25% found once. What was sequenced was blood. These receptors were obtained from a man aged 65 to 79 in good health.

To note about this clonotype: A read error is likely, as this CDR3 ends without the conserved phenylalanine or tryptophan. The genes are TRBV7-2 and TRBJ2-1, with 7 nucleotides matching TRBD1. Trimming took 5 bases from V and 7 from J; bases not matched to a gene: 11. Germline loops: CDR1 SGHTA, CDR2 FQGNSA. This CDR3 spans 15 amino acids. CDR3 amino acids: CASSAQLGGKNEQFS. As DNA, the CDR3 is TGTGCCAGCAGCGCTCAGCTAGGGGGCAAGAATGAGCAGTTCTCC.

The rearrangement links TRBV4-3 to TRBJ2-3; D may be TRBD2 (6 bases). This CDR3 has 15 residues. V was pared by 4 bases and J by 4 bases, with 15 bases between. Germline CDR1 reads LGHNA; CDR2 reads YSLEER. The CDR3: CASSRADYRADTQYF. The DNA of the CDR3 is TGCGCCAGCAGCCGAGCGGACTATCGAGCAGATACGCAGTATTTT.

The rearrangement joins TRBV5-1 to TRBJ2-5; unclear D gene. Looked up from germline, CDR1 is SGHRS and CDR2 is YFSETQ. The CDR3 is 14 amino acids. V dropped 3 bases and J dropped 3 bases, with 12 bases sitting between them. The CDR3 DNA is TGCGCCAGCAGCTCGCTGACTGGAGAAGAGACCCAGTACTTC. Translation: CASSSLTGEETQYF.

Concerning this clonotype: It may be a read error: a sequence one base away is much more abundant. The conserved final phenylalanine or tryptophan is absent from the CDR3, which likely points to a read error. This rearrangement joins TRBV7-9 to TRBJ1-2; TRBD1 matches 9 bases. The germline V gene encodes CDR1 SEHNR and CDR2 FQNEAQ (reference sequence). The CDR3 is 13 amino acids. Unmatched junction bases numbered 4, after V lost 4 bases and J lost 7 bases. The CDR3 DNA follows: TGTGCCAGCAGCTCCACAGGGGGCCGTGGCTACACCCTC. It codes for CASSSTGGRGYTL.

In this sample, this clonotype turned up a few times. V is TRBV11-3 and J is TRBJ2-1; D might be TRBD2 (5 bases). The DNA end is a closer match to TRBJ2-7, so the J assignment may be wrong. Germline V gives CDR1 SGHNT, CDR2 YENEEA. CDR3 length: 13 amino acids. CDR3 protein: CASSLSGLHEQYV. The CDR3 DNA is TGTGCCAGCAGCTTATCGGGGTTACACGAGCAGTACGTC.

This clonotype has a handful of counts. CDR3 loop: CASSYPGQQETQYF. In DNA form, the CDR3 reads TGTGCCAGCAGTTACCCGGGACAGCAAGAGACCCAGTACTTC. The chain is built from TRBV6-6 and TRBJ2-5, with TRBD1 identical over 7 bases. CDR3 length equals 14 residues. Germline CDR1 reads MNHNY; CDR2 reads SVGAGI (reference sequence). V lost 2 bases and J lost 2; bases outside the gene matches: 2.

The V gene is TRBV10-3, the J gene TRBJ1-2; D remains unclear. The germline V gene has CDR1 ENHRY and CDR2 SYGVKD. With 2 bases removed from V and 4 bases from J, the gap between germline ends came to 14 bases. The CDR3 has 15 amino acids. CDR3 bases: TGTGCCATCAGTGAGGGCACCGCCTCAGGCTATGGCTACACCTTC. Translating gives CAISEGTASGYGYTF.

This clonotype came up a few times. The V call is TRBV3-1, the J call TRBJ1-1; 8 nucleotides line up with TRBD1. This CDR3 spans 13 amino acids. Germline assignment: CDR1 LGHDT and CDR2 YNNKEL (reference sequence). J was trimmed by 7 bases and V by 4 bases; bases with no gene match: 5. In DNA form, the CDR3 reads TGTGCCAGCAGCCGGACAGGGAGGATTGAAGCTTTCTTT. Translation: CASSRTGRIEAFF.

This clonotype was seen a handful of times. The CDR3 spells CASSMGDRQRSPLHF. As DNA, the CDR3 is TGTGCCAGTAGTATGGGGGACAGACAACGTTCACCCCTCCACTTT. V usage is TRBV19 and J usage is TRBJ1-6, with TRBD1 identical over 7 bases. Germline lookup yields CDR1 LNHDA and CDR2 SQIVND (reference sequence). V lost 3 bases and J lost 9; bases outside the gene matches: 8. This CDR3 is built from 15 residues.

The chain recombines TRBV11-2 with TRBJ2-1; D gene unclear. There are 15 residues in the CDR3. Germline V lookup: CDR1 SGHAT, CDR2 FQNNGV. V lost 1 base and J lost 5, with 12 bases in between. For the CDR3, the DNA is TGTGCCAGCAGCTTAGGTCTTTCAGACGACAATGAGCAGTTCTTC. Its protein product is CASSLGLSDDNEQFF. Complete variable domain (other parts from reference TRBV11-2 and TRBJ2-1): EAGVAQSPRYKIIEKRQSVAFWCNPISGHATLYWYQQILGQGPKLLIQFQNNGVVDDSQLPKDRFSAERLKGVDSTLKIQPAKLEDSAVYLCASSLGLSDDNEQFFGPGTRLTVL.

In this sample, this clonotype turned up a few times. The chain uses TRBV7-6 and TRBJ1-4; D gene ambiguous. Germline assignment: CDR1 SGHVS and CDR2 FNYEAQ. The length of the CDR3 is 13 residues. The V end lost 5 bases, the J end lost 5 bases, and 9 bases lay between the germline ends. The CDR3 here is CASSQTRNEKLFF. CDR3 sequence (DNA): TGTGCCAGCAGCCAGACGAGGAATGAAAAACTGTTTTTT.

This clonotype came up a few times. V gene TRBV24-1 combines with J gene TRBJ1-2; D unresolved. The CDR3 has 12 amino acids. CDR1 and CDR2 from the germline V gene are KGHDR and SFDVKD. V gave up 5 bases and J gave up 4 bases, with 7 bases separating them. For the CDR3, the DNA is TGTGCCACCAGTGCTGGAACCTATGGCTACACCTTC. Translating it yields CATSAGTYGYTF.

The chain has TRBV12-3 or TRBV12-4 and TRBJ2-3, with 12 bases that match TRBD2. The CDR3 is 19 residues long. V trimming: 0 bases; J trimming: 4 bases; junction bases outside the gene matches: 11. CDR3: CASSLAITKLAGGADTQYF. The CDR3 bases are TGTGCCAGCAGTTTAGCTATAACTAAACTAGCGGGGGGTGCAGATACGCAGTATTTT.

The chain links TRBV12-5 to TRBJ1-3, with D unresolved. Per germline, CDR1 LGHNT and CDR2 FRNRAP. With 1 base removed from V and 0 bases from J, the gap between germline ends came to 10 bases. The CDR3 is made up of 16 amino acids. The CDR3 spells CASGLGTAFSGNTIYF. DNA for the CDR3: TGTGCTAGTGGTTTGGGGACGGCCTTCTCTGGAAACACCATATATTTT.

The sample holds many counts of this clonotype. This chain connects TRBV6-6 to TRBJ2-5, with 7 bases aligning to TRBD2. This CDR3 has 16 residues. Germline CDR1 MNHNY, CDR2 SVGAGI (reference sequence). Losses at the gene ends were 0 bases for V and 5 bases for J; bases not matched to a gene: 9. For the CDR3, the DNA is TGTGCCAGCAGTTACTCGAGTGGCGGGAGCGAGGAGACCCAGTACTTC. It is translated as CASSYSSGGSEETQYF.

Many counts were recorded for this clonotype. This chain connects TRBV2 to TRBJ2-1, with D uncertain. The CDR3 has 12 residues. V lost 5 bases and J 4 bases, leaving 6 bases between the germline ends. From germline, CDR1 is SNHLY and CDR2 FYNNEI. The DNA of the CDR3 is TGTGCCAGCAGTTCACTATACAATGAGCAGTTCTTC. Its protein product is CASSSLYNEQFF.

In DNA form, the CDR3 reads TGTGCCAGCAGCTTCCCATCGACTAGCGGGGAAGAGACCCAGTACTTC. Amino acids: CASSFPSTSGEETQYF. The gene calls are TRBV7-9 and TRBJ2-5; 11 bases align to TRBD2. Germline-derived CDR1 and CDR2 are SEHNR and FQNEAQ (reference sequence). V lost 3 bases and J lost 3; bases outside the gene matches: 6. This CDR3 region has 16 residues.

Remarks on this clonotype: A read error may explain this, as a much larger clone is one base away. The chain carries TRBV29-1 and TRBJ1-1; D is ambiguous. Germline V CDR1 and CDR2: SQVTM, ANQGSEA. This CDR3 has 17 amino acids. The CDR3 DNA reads TGCAGCATTGATGACCGTGTGGGGTCGTGGGCGAACACTGAAGCTTTCTTT. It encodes CSIDDRVGSWANTEAFF.

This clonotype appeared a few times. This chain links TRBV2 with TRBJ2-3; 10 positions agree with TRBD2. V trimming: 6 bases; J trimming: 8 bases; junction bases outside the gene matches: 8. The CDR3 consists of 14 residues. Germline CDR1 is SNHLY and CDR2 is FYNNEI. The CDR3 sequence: CASRRQRGGGTQYF. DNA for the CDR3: TGTGCCAGCAGACGGCAGCGGGGGGGCGGTACGCAGTATTTT.

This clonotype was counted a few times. In DNA, the CDR3 is TGTGCCAGCTCACCACGGGAACAACAGAATTATGGCTACACCTTC. This codes for CASSPREQQNYGYTF. The chain carries TRBV18 and TRBJ1-2; D gene uncertain. Germline assignment: CDR1 KGHSH and CDR2 LQKENI. The V end was cut by 1 base, the J end by 5 bases, with 14 bases between. This CDR3 has 15 amino acids. Combining the CDR3 with reference TRBV18 and TRBJ1-2 gives the whole variable domain NAGVMQNPRHLVRRRGQEARLRCSPMKGHSHVYWYRQLPEEGLKFMVYLQKENIIDESGMPKERFSAEFPKEGPSILRIQQVVRGDSAAYFCASSPREQQNYGYTFGSGTRLTVV.

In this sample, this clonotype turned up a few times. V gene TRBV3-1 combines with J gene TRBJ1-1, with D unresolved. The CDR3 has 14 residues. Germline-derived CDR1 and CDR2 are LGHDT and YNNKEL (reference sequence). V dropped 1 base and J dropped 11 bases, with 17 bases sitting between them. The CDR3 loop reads CASSQGTGYWDAFF. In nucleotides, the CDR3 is TGTGCCAGCAGCCAAGGTACGGGGTACTGGGATGCTTTCTTT.

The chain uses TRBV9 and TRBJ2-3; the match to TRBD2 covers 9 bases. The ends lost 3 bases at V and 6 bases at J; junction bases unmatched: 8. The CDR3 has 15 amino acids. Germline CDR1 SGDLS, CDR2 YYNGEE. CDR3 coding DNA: TGTGCCAGCAGCGGTAGCGGGAGCGGGGGGGATACGCAGTATTTT. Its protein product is CASSGSGSGGDTQYF.

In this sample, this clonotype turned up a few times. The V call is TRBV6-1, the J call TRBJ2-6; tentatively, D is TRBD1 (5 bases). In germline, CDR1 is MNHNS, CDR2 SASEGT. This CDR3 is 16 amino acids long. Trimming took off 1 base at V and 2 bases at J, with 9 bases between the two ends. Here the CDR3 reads CASSEVGRAGANVLTF. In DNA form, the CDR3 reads TGTGCCAGCAGTGAAGTGGGGCGTGCTGGGGCCAACGTCCTGACTTTC.

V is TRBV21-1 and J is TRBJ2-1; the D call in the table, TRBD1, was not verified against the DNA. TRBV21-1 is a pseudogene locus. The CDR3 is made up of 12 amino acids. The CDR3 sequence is CASRERGNEQFF. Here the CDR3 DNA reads TGTGCCAGCAGAGAAAGGGGAAATGAGCAGTTCTTC.

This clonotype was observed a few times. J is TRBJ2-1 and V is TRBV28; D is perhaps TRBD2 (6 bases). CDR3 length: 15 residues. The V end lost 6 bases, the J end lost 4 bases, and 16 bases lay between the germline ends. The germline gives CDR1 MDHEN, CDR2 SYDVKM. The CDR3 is CASSSVGAGYNEQFF. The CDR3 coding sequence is TGTGCCAGCAGCTCGGTAGGGGCGGGGTACAATGAGCAGTTCTTC.